Sequencing of this T cell receptor (beta chain) was carried out in a study of blood T cell repertoires in COVID-19 (dated by TCRdb to between 2020 and 2021). Some background on the complete study: Samples from collaborators originated in the United States, Italy and Spain and spanned both the acute and convalescent phases of COVID-19. The material from the prospective study consisted of cDNA or gDNA derived from T cells, B-cell-depleted T cells, or PBMCs. Deeply sampled blood TCRbeta repertoires from subjects exposed to, actively infected with, or recovered from COVID-19 were included in the dataset. The repertoires were made available in a free public database intended to serve as a resource for research on the immune response to SARS-CoV-2. Samples were obtained from the ongoing ImmuneRACE study (first 160 participants) and from some 1,200 subjects provided by 6 global collaborators. Nearly every sample came with metadata listing a de-identified subject ID, COVID-19 status, age in years and sex. Where available, HLA class I and class II types were obtained from metadata supplied by the sample provider rather than from assay-based typing. The full study reports these points: The quantity of clinical and demographic metadata differed by source and by participant and was supplied without curation.

Collaborating institutions collected whole blood in K2EDTA tubes following their own protocols. For TCRbeta analysis, collaborator samples were shipped as frozen whole blood, as isolated PBMCs, or as DNA extracted from either sample type. Trimmed from V: 0 bases; trimmed from J: 3 bases; junction bases lacking a gene match: 8. The CDR3 measures 16 amino acids from cysteine to phenylalanine. Only CDR3 DNA is held: 48 bases, read in frame from base 1. Looking up the germline V gene yields CDR1 SGDLS and CDR2 YYNGEE. TCRbeta CDR3 regions were amplified from genomic DNA using the immunoSEQ Assay, a bias-controlled multiplex PCR. Per the original workflow: Within the assay, amplification of reference gene primers was used to estimate how many nucleated cells each sample contained. To quantify the absolute abundance of each unique TCRbeta CDR3 rearrangement, sequence reads were collapsed and filtered. For each sample, productive Simpson clonality was calculated as the square root of Simpson's diversity index across productive rearrangements. Here the immuneACCESS table is served through TCRdb, limited to in-frame sequences with V and J called. Missing clones are a known gap in these copies; in checked studies unresolved V genes cover under half, and the rest lacks a known reason. The DNA was the basis for D and trimming; V, J and clone size are from that table. The sample profile shows around 30,000 clones; roughly four fifths of them were found once. Together, the top ten hold 16% of the sample.

This clone was seen more than once but under ten times. Its antigen has not been determined. Base qualities were left out, and no much larger clone turns up one base away. The receptor chain draws on TRBV9 and TRBJ2-5, with 7 bases in between that match TRBD2. Specimen: peripheral blood. This sequence originates from a human donor in a cohort sampled during active COVID-19. The CDR3 in this case is CASSVGASGHEETQYF. The sequenced DNA is TGTGCCAGCAGCGTAGGGGCTAGCGGCCATGAAGAGACCCAGTACTTC.